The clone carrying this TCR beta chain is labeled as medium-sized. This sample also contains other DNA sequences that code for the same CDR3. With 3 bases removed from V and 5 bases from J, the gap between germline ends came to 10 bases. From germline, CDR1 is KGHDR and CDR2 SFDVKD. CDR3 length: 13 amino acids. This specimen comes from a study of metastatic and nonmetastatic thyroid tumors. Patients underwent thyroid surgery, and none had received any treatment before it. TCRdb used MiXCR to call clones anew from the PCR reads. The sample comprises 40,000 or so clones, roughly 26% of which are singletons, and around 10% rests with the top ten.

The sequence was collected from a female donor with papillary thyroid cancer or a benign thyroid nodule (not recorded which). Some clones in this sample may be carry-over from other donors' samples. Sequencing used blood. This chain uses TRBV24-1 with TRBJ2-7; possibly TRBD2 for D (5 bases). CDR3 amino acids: CATSDGTRDEQYF. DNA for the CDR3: TGTGCCACCAGTGATGGAACTAGAGACGAGCAGTACTTC.